This passage covers 15 T cell receptor beta chains from one sample sequenced in a study of patients and donors after allogeneic stem cell transplantation. TCRdb fed the RT-PCR reads into MiXCR, producing one record per CDR3 protein. Here the sample spans about 960,000 distinct CDR3 sequences, about 20% being singletons. Sequencing was carried out using blood, either unsorted or a sorted T cell fraction (not recorded which). These receptors all stem from a human donor who was either an allogeneic HSCT recipient or a stem cell or donor lymphocyte infusion donor (not recorded which). It is not recorded whose cells these are; they may come from a transplant donor.

This clonotype was detected many times. The chain is built from TRBV20-1 and TRBJ1-5; D gene ambiguous. CDR3 length: 9 residues. Germline CDR1 is DFQATT and CDR2 is SNEGSKA (reference sequence). V shed 5 bases and J shed 7 bases, with 3 bases lying between them. The CDR3 is CSAGQPQHF. Written as DNA, the CDR3 is TGCAGTGCTGGGCAGCCCCAGCATTTT.

There are a few counts of this clonotype. This chain joins TRBV7-2 and TRBJ1-5, with D uncertain. V was pared by 2 bases and J by 11 bases, with 10 bases between. CDR1 is SGHTA, CDR2 FQGNSA, per germline. This CDR3 is built from 12 residues. CDR3 sequence (DNA): TGTGCCAGCAGCTTATATGGTGGGACCCAGCATTTT. It translates to CASSLYGGTQHF.

The sample holds a few counts of this clonotype. The genes are TRBV20-1 and TRBJ1-1, with D maybe TRBD1 (6 bases). Germline values: CDR1 DFQATT, CDR2 SNEGSKA (reference sequence). The ends were cut back, 0 bases at V and 5 bases at J, with 13 bases in the middle. The CDR3 consists of 14 residues. In nucleotides, the CDR3 is TGCAGTGCTAGAGATAGAGGCAGGGGTACTGAAGCTTTCTTT. It yields the protein CSARDRGRGTEAFF.

This sequence joins TRBV2 and TRBJ1-1, with D uncertain. V was clipped by 2 bases and J by 1 base, with 8 bases between them. This CDR3 contains 14 residues. Germline V CDR1 and CDR2: SNHLY, FYNNEI. CDR3 residues: CASSESGSNTEAFF. The CDR3 DNA reads as TGTGCCAGCAGTGAATCGGGTTCGAACACTGAAGCTTTCTTT.

The rearrangement uses TRBV3-1 and TRBJ1-6; D ambiguous. The CDR3 runs 14 residues. Trimming left V 2 bases short and J 10 bases short, with 12 bases between. CDR1 LGHDT and CDR2 YNNKEL come from the germline V gene (reference sequence). CDR3 loop: CASSQWAPGSPLHF. The DNA for the CDR3 is TGTGCCAGCAGCCAATGGGCCCCCGGCTCACCCCTCCACTTT.

The chain employs TRBV3-1 and TRBJ1-2; the match to TRBD1 covers 9 bases. This CDR3 has 16 residues. CDR1 is LGHDT and CDR2 is YNNKEL in the germline V gene (reference sequence). V trimming: 0 bases; J trimming: 3 bases; junction bases outside the gene matches: 5. DNA for the CDR3: TGTGCCAGCAGCCAAGATCGGACAGGGGTCTACTATGGCTACACCTTC. Protein: CASSQDRTGVYYGYTF.

The chain combines TRBV6-5 with TRBJ1-5; no firm D call. The CDR3 has 14 amino acids. Per the germline V gene, CDR1 is MNHEY and CDR2 is SVGAGI. Trimming took 2 bases from V and 4 from J, leaving 9 bases between them. CDR3 loop: CASSYGGRNQPQHF. DNA for the CDR3: TGTGCCAGCAGTTACGGAGGGAGGAATCAGCCCCAGCATTTT.

In its sample, this clonotype was seen a few times. V gene TRBV7-9 combines with J gene TRBJ2-3; 10 bases line up with TRBD1. There are 15 residues in the CDR3. J gave up 4 bases and V 5 bases, and 6 bases lay outside the gene matches. CDR1 and CDR2 from the germline V gene are SEHNR and FQNEAQ (reference sequence). In DNA, the CDR3 is TGTGCCAGCAGCGTTGCCGGGACAGGGGCAGATACGCAGTATTTT. Protein sequence: CASSVAGTGADTQYF.

This clonotype was observed a handful of times. The chain links TRBV11-2 to TRBJ1-1, with a possible D match to TRBD1 (5 bases). With 1 base removed from V and 3 bases from J, the gap between germline ends came to 18 bases. Germline-derived CDR1 and CDR2 are SGHAT and FQNNGV. CDR3 length: 17 residues. CDR3 protein: CASSLAFRSSRDTEAFF. The CDR3 DNA follows: TGTGCCAGCAGCTTAGCCTTCAGGTCTTCCAGGGACACTGAAGCTTTCTTT.

This clonotype was picked up many times. The chain has TRBV4-2 and TRBJ2-2, with D unclear. V lost 2 bases to trimming and J lost 4 bases, with 14 bases between them. Per germline, CDR1 LGHNA and CDR2 YNFKEQ. This CDR3 is built from 16 residues. The CDR3 loop reads CASSQNQGSSTGELFF. For the CDR3, the DNA is TGTGCCAGCAGCCAAAACCAAGGGTCCTCCACCGGGGAGCTGTTTTTT.

This clonotype was picked up a small number of times. V usage is TRBV6-5 and J usage is TRBJ2-7; the match to TRBD2 covers 7 bases. Germline lookup yields CDR1 MNHEY and CDR2 SVGAGI. The CDR3 is made up of 18 amino acids. The trim removed 0 bases at V and 0 bases at J, leaving 11 bases unmatched. The CDR3 sequence is CASSYSINGLAASYEQYF. CDR3 nucleotides: TGTGCCAGCAGTTACTCGATCAATGGCCTAGCGGCCTCCTACGAGCAGTACTTC.

This clonotype was seen a few times. The chain employs TRBV6-1 and TRBJ2-7; D is perhaps TRBD2 (6 bases). CDR1 MNHNS and CDR2 SASEGT come from the germline V gene. The CDR3 contains 15 residues. Trimming took off 6 bases at V and 7 bases at J, with 22 bases between the two ends. The CDR3 coding sequence is TGTGCCAGCAGCCCTTACATCGGGGTGGAGGGGGAGCAGTACTTC. This encodes CASSPYIGVEGEQYF.

V usage is TRBV12-3 or TRBV12-4 and J usage is TRBJ1-2, with 7 bases lining up with TRBD1. The CDR3 has 14 residues. Losses at the gene ends were 5 bases for V and 3 bases for J; bases not matched to a gene: 6. The CDR3 sequence: CASSQKGADYGYTF. In DNA form, the CDR3 reads TGTGCCAGCAGTCAGAAGGGGGCTGACTATGGCTACACCTTC.

This clonotype was seen at least ten times. This rearrangement joins TRBV20-1 to TRBJ1-2, with D possibly being TRBD1 (5 bases). V was clipped by 3 bases and J by 0 bases, with 11 bases between them. The CDR3 is 14 residues long. The V gene's germline CDR1 is DFQATT and CDR2 SNEGSKA (reference sequence). This chain's CDR3 is CSARPTATNYGYTF. CDR3 in DNA: TGCAGTGCTAGGCCGACAGCAACTAACTATGGCTACACCTTC.

This clonotype was seen a few times. The V gene is TRBV4-3, the J gene TRBJ1-1, with D uncertain. The germline CDR1 and CDR2 sequences are LGHNA and YSLEER. The V end was cut by 2 bases, the J end by 5 bases, with 12 bases between. The CDR3 spans 14 residues. The DNA of the CDR3 is TGCGCCAGCAGCCAATCATCTAGGAGAACTGAAGCTTTCTTT. Its protein is CASSQSSRRTEAFF.